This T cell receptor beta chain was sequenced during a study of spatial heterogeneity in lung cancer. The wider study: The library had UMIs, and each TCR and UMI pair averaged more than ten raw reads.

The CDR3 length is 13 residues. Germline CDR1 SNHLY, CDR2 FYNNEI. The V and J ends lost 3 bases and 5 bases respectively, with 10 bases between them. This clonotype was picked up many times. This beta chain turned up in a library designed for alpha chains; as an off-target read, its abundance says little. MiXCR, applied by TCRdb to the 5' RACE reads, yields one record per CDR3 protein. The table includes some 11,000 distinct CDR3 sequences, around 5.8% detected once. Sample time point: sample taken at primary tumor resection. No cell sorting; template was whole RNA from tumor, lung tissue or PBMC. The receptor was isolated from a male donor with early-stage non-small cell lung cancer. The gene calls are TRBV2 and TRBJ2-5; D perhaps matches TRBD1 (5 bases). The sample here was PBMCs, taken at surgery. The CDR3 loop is CASSEGLVETQYF. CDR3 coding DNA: TGTGCCAGCAGTGAGGGGCTTGTCGAGACCCAGTACTTC.